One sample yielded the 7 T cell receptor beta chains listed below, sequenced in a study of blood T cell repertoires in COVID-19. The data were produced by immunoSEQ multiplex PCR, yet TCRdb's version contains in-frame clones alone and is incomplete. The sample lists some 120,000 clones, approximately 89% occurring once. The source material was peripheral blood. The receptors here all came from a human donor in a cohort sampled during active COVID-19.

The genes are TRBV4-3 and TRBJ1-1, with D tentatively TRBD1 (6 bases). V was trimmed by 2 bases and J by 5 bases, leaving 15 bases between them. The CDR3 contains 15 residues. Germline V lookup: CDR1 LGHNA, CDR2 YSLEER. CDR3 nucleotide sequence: TGCGCCAGCAGCCAAAGTCAGGGGCTGATGACTGAAGCTTTCTTT. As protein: CASSQSQGLMTEAFF.

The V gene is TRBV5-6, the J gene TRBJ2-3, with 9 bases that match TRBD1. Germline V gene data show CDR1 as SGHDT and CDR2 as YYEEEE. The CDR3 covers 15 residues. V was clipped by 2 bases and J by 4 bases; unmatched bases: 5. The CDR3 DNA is TGTGCCAGCAGCTTATCGGGACAGGGTGCAGATACGCAGTATTTT. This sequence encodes CASSLSGQGADTQYF.

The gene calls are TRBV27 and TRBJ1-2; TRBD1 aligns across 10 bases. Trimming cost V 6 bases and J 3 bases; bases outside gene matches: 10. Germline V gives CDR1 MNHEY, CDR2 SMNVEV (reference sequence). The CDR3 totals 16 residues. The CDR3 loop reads CASSEGRTGGDYGYTF. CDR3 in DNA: TGTGCCAGCAGCGAGGGGCGGACAGGGGGGGACTATGGCTACACCTTC.

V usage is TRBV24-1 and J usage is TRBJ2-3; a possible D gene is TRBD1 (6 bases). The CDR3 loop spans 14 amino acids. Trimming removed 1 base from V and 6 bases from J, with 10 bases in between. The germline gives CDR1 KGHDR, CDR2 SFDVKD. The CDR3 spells CATSDFPGGDTQYF. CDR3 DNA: TGTGCCACCAGTGATTTCCCTGGGGGCGATACGCAGTATTTT.

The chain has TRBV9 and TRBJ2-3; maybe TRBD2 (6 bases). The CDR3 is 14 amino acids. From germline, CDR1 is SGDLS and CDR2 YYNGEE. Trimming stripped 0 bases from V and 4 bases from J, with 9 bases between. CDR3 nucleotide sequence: TGTGCCAGCAGCGTAGGGGGGGAGGCAGATACGCAGTATTTT. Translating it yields CASSVGGEADTQYF.

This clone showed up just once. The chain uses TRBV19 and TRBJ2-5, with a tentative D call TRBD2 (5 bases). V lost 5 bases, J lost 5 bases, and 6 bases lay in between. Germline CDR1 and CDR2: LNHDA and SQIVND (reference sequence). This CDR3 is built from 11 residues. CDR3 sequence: CASSPGETQYF. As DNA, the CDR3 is TGTGCCAGTAGTCCGGGGGAGACCCAGTACTTC.

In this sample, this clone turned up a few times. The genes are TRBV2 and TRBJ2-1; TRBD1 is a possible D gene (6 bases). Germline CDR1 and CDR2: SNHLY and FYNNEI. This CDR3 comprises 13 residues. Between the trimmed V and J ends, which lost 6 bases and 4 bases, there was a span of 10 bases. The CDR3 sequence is CASRETGYNEQFF. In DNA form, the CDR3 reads TGTGCCAGCAGGGAGACAGGATACAATGAGCAGTTCTTC.